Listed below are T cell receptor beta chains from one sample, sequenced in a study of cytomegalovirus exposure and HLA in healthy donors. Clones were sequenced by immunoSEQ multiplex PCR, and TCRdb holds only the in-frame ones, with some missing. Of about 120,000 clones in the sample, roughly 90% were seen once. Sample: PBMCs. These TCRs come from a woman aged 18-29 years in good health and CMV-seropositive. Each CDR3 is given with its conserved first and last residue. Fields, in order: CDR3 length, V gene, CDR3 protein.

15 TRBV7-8 CASSLKFSFNSPLHF
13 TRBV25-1 CASRAGDNQPQHF
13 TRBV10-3 CAISEGVANTQYF
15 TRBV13 CASRKTRKGDTEAFF
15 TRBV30 CAWSVSGQFNQPQHF
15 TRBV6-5 CASSYSPGGKNIQYF
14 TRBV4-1 CASSHLLVTGEAFF
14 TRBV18 CASSPLRESYEQYF
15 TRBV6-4 CASTRTGRSNQPQHF
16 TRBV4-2 CASSHGRGQGNEKLFF
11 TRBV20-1 CSVQGNTEAFF
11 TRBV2 CASGSGNEQFF
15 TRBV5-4 CASSLILGGRETQYF
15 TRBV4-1 CASSQEPGQSYEQYF
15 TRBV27 CASSQDRGIYNEQFF
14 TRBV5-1 CASSSQDRGTEAFF
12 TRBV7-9 CASSFTAGEQYF
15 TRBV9 CASSVTAGASYEQYF
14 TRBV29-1 CSVDGSPSRRGYTF
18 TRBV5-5 CASSLEVTTGSSTDTQYF
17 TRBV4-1 CASSPDGQGLTNEKLFF
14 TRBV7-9 CASSLPGQGAGYTF
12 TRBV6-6 CASSGNTGELFF
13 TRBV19 CASSWDRVEKLFF
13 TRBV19 CASSRTGNYGYTF
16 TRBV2 CASSEQATGGTETQYF
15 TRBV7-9 CASSLSQGLQETQYF
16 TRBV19 CASSPIGGEANYGYTF
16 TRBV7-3 CATSLLAGGPMETQYF
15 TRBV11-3 CASSSIIGASGRNFF
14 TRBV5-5 CASSLVQGGGELFF
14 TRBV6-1 CASSAGQGHNEQFF
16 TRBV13 CASSYHSGGFTDTQYF
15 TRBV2 CASSDFGQGNTEAFF
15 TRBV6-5 CASSYAPGQNYGYTF
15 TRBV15 CATSAWDRGQETQYF
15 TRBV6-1 CASSEELARVYGYTF
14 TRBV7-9 CASSLDNSNQPQHF
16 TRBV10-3 CAISVSSGGATETQYF
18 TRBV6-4 CASKFLLIPGQRAYEQYF
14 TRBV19 CASSYRQGHTEAFF
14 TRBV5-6 CASSLETGFGEQYF
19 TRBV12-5 CASGLTGLGQGLYHTEAFF
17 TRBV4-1 CASSHRPGRGTNEKLFF
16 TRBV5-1 CASSDSGGNPGETQYF
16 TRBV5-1 CASSLMLSIGTDTQYF
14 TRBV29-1 CSVEDDGRAYEQYF
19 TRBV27 CASSLRPGLAGVYTGELFF
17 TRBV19 CASTTFQGAILNYGYTF
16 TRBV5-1 CASSLVAGDITDTQYF
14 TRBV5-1 CASSLGQGDQPQHF
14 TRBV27 CASSSLLTSHEQFF
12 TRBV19 CASSPTSGEQYF
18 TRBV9 CASSLPGQRITNTGELFF
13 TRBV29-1 CTCSQGASTEAFF
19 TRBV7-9 CASSLFSFGTSGRSGEQFF
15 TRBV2 CASRRQGSGDYGYTF
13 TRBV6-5 CASSSPGGTEAFF
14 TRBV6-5 CASSTGTGSRPLHF
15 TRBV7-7 CASSLDRGTQQTQYF